This T cell receptor (beta chain) is drawn from a study of T cell repertoires in ileal Crohn's disease. Profiling relied on immunoSEQ multiplex PCR, and the TCRdb table lists in-frame clones only, not all of them. This sample has approximately 27,000 clones, with about 81% found just once. The germline CDR1 and CDR2 sequences are SGHDN and FVKESK. This CDR3 contains 14 residues. Losses at the gene ends were 2 bases for V and 5 bases for J; bases not matched to a gene: 5. The sequenced sample consisted of ileal tissue. This receptor was identified in an adult with Crohn's disease. This chain connects TRBV14 to TRBJ2-5, with TRBD2 identical over 7 bases. The CDR3: CASSQREGRETQYF. The CDR3 nucleotides read TGTGCCAGCAGCCAAAGGGAGGGCCGGGAGACCCAGTACTTC.